This TCR beta chain was identified during a study of blood T cell repertoires in COVID-19. CDR1 and CDR2 (germline): MNHEY, SVGAGI. There are 15 residues in the CDR3. Trimming shortened V by 0 bases and J by 4 bases, and 12 bases separated the two germline ends. Generated by immunoSEQ multiplex PCR, the TCRdb table keeps only in-frame clones and is missing some. The sample includes 200,000 or so clones, approximately 90% of them seen just once. The receptor was isolated from a man younger than 45 with COVID-19, enrolled during active disease. The V and J genes are TRBV6-5 and TRBJ1-2; tentatively, D is TRBD1 (5 bases). Sequencing was performed on peripheral blood. The CDR3 DNA is TGTGCCAGCAGTTACTCTAGGACATCAGGCTATGGCTACACCTTC. Protein: CASSYSRTSGYGYTF.